A single sample gave rise to the 19 T cell receptor beta chains below, sequenced in a study of blood T cell repertoires in COVID-19. Libraries were prepared by immunoSEQ multiplex PCR; TCRdb keeps only in-frame clonotypes and omits some of them. The repertoire has approximately 93,000 clones, roughly 88% of them found once; the top ten carry approximately 2%. Material for sequencing was peripheral blood. These receptor sequences come from a man aged 45-65 years with COVID-19, enrolled during active disease.

The chain has TRBV3-1 (or the pseudogene TRBV3-2) and TRBJ1-2, with D possibly being TRBD1 (6 bases). In germline, CDR1 is LGHDT, CDR2 YNNKEL (reference sequence). Trimming cost V 4 bases and J 4 bases, with 10 bases left between them. The CDR3 totals 13 residues. The CDR3 DNA sequence: TGTGCCAGCAGCCCCCGACAGGCCTATGGCTACACCTTC. Its protein product is CASSPRQAYGYTF.

The gene calls are TRBV5-6 and TRBJ1-4; 9 nucleotides align to TRBD1. The CDR3 is 16 residues long. With 3 bases clipped from V and 0 bases from J, the junction kept 3 bases outside the gene matches. Germline V CDR1 and CDR2: SGHDT, YYEEEE. The CDR3 reads CASSWGQGATNEKLFF. CDR3 DNA sequence: TGTGCCAGCAGCTGGGGACAGGGTGCAACTAATGAAAAACTGTTTTTT.

The chain joins TRBV7-2 to TRBJ1-2; TRBD1 agrees at 7 bases. The junction had 7 bases not matched to a gene; V was cut back by 5 bases and J by 4 bases. The germline CDR1 and CDR2 sequences are SGHTA and FQGNSA. This CDR3 spans 14 amino acids. The CDR3 nucleotides read TGTGCCAGCAGCACGAAGGCAGGGGGCTATGGCTACACCTTC. It codes for CASSTKAGGYGYTF.

This rearrangement joins TRBV11-2 to TRBJ2-3; TRBD1 agrees at 12 bases. The CDR3 has 14 amino acids. Per the germline V gene, CDR1 is SGHAT and CDR2 is FQNNGV. Trimming cost V 4 bases and J 4 bases; bases outside gene matches: 0. CDR3 loop: CASSWDRGPDTQYF. CDR3 DNA sequence: TGTGCCAGCAGCTGGGACAGGGGGCCAGATACGCAGTATTTT. Filled out from reference TRBV11-2 and TRBJ2-3, the complete variable domain reads EAGVAQSPRYKIIEKRQSVAFWCNPISGHATLYWYQQILGQGPKLLIQFQNNGVVDDSQLPKDRFSAERLKGVDSTLKIQPAKLEDSAVYLCASSWDRGPDTQYFGPGTRLTVL.

J is TRBJ1-2 and V is TRBV18; D is perhaps TRBD1 (6 bases). Germline V gene lookup returns CDR1 KGHSH and CDR2 LQKENI. CDR3 length equals 13 residues. V was shortened by 2 bases and J by 8 bases, with 12 bases between the two germline ends. This CDR3 is CASSPDQGNGYTF. DNA for the CDR3: TGTGCCAGCTCACCAGACCAGGGGAACGGCTACACCTTC.

In this sample, this clone turned up a few times. The J gene is TRBJ1-5, the V gene TRBV18; 10 nucleotides match TRBD1. V was clipped by 2 bases and J by 2 bases; unmatched bases: 6. This CDR3 is built from 17 residues. Per the germline V gene, CDR1 is KGHSH and CDR2 is LQKENI. The CDR3 nucleotides read TGTGCCAGCTCACCAAATACCGGGACAGGGGGCAATCAGCCCCAGCATTTT. It encodes CASSPNTGTGGNQPQHF.

The chain couples TRBV5-1 to TRBJ2-7; possibly TRBD2 for D (6 bases). The germline CDR1 and CDR2 sequences are SGHRS and YFSETQ. Deletions cut 2 bases from V and 6 bases from J, with 15 bases between. The CDR3 extends over 14 amino acids. Written as DNA, the CDR3 is TGCGCCAGCAGCTTAGCGGGTCAGGGCGTCGAGCAGTACTTC. Protein product: CASSLAGQGVEQYF.

This clone was picked up one time. The chain recombines TRBV6-2 or TRBV6-3 with TRBJ1-2; 7 nucleotides align to TRBD1. This CDR3 is 12 amino acids long. Trimming removed 5 bases from V and 8 bases from J; junction bases left unmatched: 5. Germline lookup yields CDR1 MNHEY and CDR2 SVGEGT. The CDR3 loop reads CASSPTGSGYTF. CDR3 coding DNA: TGTGCCAGCAGTCCGACAGGGTCCGGCTACACCTTC.

Remarks on this clone: A junction boundary mismatches the germline segment, possibly from a read error. CDR3 region: CASSPQQGCSFNEQFF. In DNA, the CDR3 is TGTGCCAGCAGCCCCCAGCAGGGTTGCTCCTTCAATGAGCAGTTCTTC. The chain recombines TRBV5-6 with TRBJ2-1; weak D call: TRBD1 (5 bases). The length of the CDR3 is 16 residues. Germline values: CDR1 SGHDT, CDR2 YYEEEE.

This sequence joins TRBV11-2 and TRBJ2-2; no definite D call. With 1 base removed from V and 6 bases from J, the gap between germline ends came to 3 bases. Germline values: CDR1 SGHAT, CDR2 FQNNGV. The CDR3 has 12 residues. The CDR3 here is CASSLAAGELFF. The CDR3, as DNA: TGTGCCAGCAGCTTAGCCGCCGGGGAGCTGTTTTTT.

The V gene is TRBV7-2, the J gene TRBJ1-1; TRBD1 might be the D (6 bases). The CDR3 covers 17 residues. The germline V gene encodes CDR1 SGHTA and CDR2 FQGNSA. The V end was cut by 4 bases, the J end by 2 bases, with 20 bases between. CDR3 loop: CASSSHLQGTFNTEAFF. DNA for the CDR3: TGTGCCAGCAGCTCCCACCTACAGGGTACCTTTAACACTGAAGCTTTCTTT.

This clone was observed a single time. V gene TRBV5-6 combines with J gene TRBJ1-2; 7 nucleotides align to TRBD1. The trim removed 4 bases at V and 4 bases at J, leaving 4 bases unmatched. The CDR3 consists of 13 residues. Germline CDR1 is SGHDT and CDR2 is YYEEEE. CDR3 nucleotides: TGTGCCAGCAGCGCGGGACAGCTCTATGGCTACACCTTC. Amino acids: CASSAGQLYGYTF.

This clone was counted a single time. J is TRBJ2-7 and V is TRBV7-2, with D uncertain. CDR3 length: 14 amino acids. The germline V gene has CDR1 SGHTA and CDR2 FQGNSA. The ends were cut back, 4 bases at V and 1 base at J, with 11 bases in the middle. CDR3 residues: CASSSSFGSYEQYF. The CDR3 bases are TGTGCCAGCAGCTCCTCCTTCGGTTCCTACGAGCAGTACTTC.

The rearrangement joins TRBV5-1 to TRBJ1-1; 8 bases line up with TRBD1. The germline V gene encodes CDR1 SGHRS and CDR2 YFSETQ. CDR3 size: 16 residues. The junction had 7 bases not matched to a gene; V was cut back by 3 bases and J by 0 bases. CDR3 in amino acids: CASSSTGARMNTEAFF. CDR3 DNA: TGCGCCAGCAGCTCGACAGGGGCACGCATGAACACTGAAGCTTTCTTT.

The chain recombines TRBV5-1 with TRBJ2-7; D perhaps matches TRBD1 (5 bases). Trimming stripped 4 bases from V and 3 bases from J, with 17 bases between. In germline, CDR1 is SGHRS, CDR2 YFSETQ. The CDR3 runs to 15 residues. The CDR3 nucleotides are TGCGCCAGCAGCCCCCCGGACACAGGTTTCTACGAGCAGTACTTC. It encodes CASSPPDTGFYEQYF. Drawing the rest from reference TRBV5-1 and TRBJ2-7, the complete variable domain is KAGVTQTPRYLIKTRGQQVTLSCSPISGHRSVSWYQQTPGQGLQFLFEYFSETQRNKGNFPGRFSGRQFSNSRSEMNVSTLELGDSALYLCASSPPDTGFYEQYFGPGTRLTVT.

The chain has TRBV18 and TRBJ1-5; TRBD1 is a possible D gene (5 bases). V lost 6 bases and J 5 bases, leaving 11 bases between the germline ends. The CDR3 is 13 amino acids. Germline loops: CDR1 KGHSH, CDR2 LQKENI. The CDR3 sequence: CASSLGQDQPQHF. The DNA of the CDR3 is TGTGCCAGCTCCCTAGGACAAGATCAGCCCCAGCATTTT.

This clone was detected only a few times. The chain joins TRBV5-5 to TRBJ2-3; 9 nucleotides align to TRBD2. The germline V gene has CDR1 SGHKS and CDR2 YYEKEE (reference sequence). Trimming cost V 0 bases and J 3 bases; bases outside gene matches: 2. The CDR3 is 15 amino acids. As DNA, the CDR3 is TGTGCCAGCAGCTTGGCTAGCGGGGTAACAGATACGCAGTATTTT. Translation gives CASSLASGVTDTQYF.

The chain combines TRBV6-5 with TRBJ1-2; 11 positions match TRBD1. The CDR3 covers 13 residues. V shed 10 bases and J 4 bases; nucleotides not matched to a gene: 5. Germline V gives CDR1 MNHEY, CDR2 SVGAGI. In DNA form, the CDR3 reads TGTGCCACGGGACAGGGGGAGGCCTATGGCTACACCTTC. Translation: CATGQGEAYGYTF.

This clone was seen once. The chain has TRBV3-1 (or the pseudogene TRBV3-2) and TRBJ1-4; TRBD1 aligns across 12 bases. The V gene end was trimmed by 5 bases and the J gene end by 8 bases; junction bases not matched to a gene: 9. This CDR3 is 16 amino acids long. Per germline, CDR1 LGHDT and CDR2 YNNKEL (reference sequence). As DNA, the CDR3 is TGTGCCAGCAGCTTACGATCCGGGACAGGGGGCGAAAAACTGTTTTTT. As protein: CASSLRSGTGGEKLFF.